This entry lists 7 T cell receptor beta chains sequenced from one sample in a study of CD8+ T cells in alopecia areata. RNA extraction was followed by reverse transcription into cDNA, which acted as the sequencing template. TCRdb's table, derived via immunoSEQ multiplex PCR, lists solely in-frame clones and lacks some. The profile covers about 150,000 clones, with 47% appearing a single time and 6.5% to 7.5% taken by the ten largest. Sample: CD4+ T cells sorted from blood. The receptors stem from a human donor with alopecia areata.

This clone appeared a few times. The genes are TRBV5-1 and TRBJ2-1, with 9 bases matching TRBD2. The germline V gene encodes CDR1 SGHRS and CDR2 YFSETQ. This CDR3 comprises 15 residues. V trimming: 1 base; J trimming: 9 bases; junction bases outside the gene matches: 8. CDR3 in amino acids: CASSLNLAGRGEQFF. CDR3 DNA sequence: TGCGCCAGCAGCTTGAATCTAGCGGGACGCGGTGAGCAGTTCTTC.

CDR3 sequence reads: CASSQQRGGTYEQYF. The CDR3, as DNA: TGCGCCAGCAGCCAACAACGTGGCGGGACCTACGAGCAGTACTTC. This chain links TRBV4-1 with TRBJ2-7, with a weak D call TRBD2 (6 bases). Germline CDR1 reads MGHRA; CDR2 reads YSYEKL. The CDR3 runs to 15 residues. Trimming cost V 2 bases and J 2 bases, with 13 bases left between them.

The V gene is TRBV5-1, the J gene TRBJ1-2, with 8 bases that match TRBD1. The CDR3 is made up of 12 amino acids. CDR1 and CDR2 (germline): SGHRS, YFSETQ. J lost 12 bases, V lost 4 bases, and 8 bases had no gene match. The CDR3 bases are TGCGCCAGCAGCCTAGGACAGGGTATCGACACCTTC. Its protein is CASSLGQGIDTF.

The J gene is TRBJ2-3, the V gene TRBV2; weak D call: TRBD2 (6 bases). The germline CDR1 and CDR2 sequences are SNHLY and FYNNEI. Deletions cut 10 bases from V and 1 base from J, with 18 bases between. This CDR3 is 15 amino acids long. Here the CDR3 reads CAKSRREGGTDTQYF. CDR3 sequence (DNA): TGTGCCAAAAGTCGGCGGGAAGGCGGCACAGATACGCAGTATTTT. The whole variable domain, remainder taken from reference TRBV2 and TRBJ2-3, is EPEVTQTPSHQVTQMGQEVILRCVPISNHLYFYWYRQILGQKVEFLVSFYNNEISEKSEIFDDQFSVERPDGSNFTLKIRSTKLEDSAMYFCAKSRREGGTDTQYFGPGTRLTVL.

This clone was counted a few times. V and J are TRBV19 and TRBJ1-2; D gene uncertain. V was shortened by 7 bases and J by 4 bases, with 7 bases between the two germline ends. CDR1 is LNHDA, CDR2 SQIVND, per germline (reference sequence). There are 11 residues in the CDR3. Here the CDR3 reads CASMSVYGYTF. The CDR3, as DNA: TGTGCCAGTATGTCAGTCTATGGCTACACCTTC.

V gene TRBV15 combines with J gene TRBJ1-5; possibly TRBD1 for D (6 bases). The CDR3 runs to 14 residues. Germline V gene lookup returns CDR1 LNHNV and CDR2 YYDKDF (reference sequence). V shed 4 bases and J shed 7 bases, with 14 bases lying between them. The CDR3 loop is CATSTPGGGQPQHF. CDR3 DNA sequence: TGTGCCACCAGCACCCCCGGGGGCGGACAGCCCCAGCATTTT.

The V call is TRBV29-1, the J call TRBJ1-4; tentatively, D is TRBD1 (5 bases). Germline CDR1 and CDR2: SQVTM and ANQGSEA. Trimming took off 6 bases at V and 6 bases at J, with 14 bases between the two ends. The CDR3 contains 13 residues. Written as DNA, the CDR3 is TGCAGCGTATTGGGACGGACCGATGAAAAACTGTTTTTT. Translation: CSVLGRTDEKLFF.